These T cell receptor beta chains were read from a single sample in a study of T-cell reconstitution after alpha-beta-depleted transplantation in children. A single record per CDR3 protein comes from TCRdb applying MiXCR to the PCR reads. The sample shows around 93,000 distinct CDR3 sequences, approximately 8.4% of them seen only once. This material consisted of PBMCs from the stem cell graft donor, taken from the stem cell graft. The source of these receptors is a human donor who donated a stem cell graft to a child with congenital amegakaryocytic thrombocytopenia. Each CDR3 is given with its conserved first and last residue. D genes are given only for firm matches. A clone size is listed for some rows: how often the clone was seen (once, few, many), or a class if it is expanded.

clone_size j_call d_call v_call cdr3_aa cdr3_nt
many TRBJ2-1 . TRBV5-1 CASSFRSVGYNEQFF TGCGCCAGCAGCTTTCGCAGCGTGGGCTACAATGAGCAGTTCTTC
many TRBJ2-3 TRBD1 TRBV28 CASSGQGASTDTQYF TGTGCCAGCAGTGGACAGGGGGCTAGCACAGATACGCAGTATTTT
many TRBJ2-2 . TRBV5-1 CASSPLATTGELFF TGCGCCAGCAGCCCTCTAGCGACCACCGGGGAGCTGTTTTTT
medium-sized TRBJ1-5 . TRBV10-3 CAIALGRDNQPQHF TGTGCCATCGCCCTGGGCAGGGACAATCAGCCCCAGCATTTT
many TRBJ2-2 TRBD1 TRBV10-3 CAISTGGPYTGELFF TGTGCCATCAGCACAGGGGGTCCCTACACCGGGGAGCTGTTTTTT
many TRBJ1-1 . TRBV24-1 CATRGQIGGEAFF TGTGCCACCAGGGGCCAGATCGGGGGTGAAGCTTTCTTT
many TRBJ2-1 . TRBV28 CASSEAGSAHEQFF TGTGCCAGCAGTGAGGCCGGGAGTGCTCATGAGCAGTTCTTC
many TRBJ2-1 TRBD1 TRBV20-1 CSVSGQNNGILLYNEQFF TGCAGTGTCTCGGGACAGAACAATGGAATCCTACTCTACAATGAGCAGTTCTTC
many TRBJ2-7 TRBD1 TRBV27 CASSLNAGGLDEQYF TGTGCCAGCAGTTTAAACGCAGGGGGTCTAGACGAGCAGTACTTC
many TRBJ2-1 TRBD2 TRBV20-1 CSARDFRTSGSSEQFF TGCAGTGCTAGAGATTTTCGGACTAGCGGGAGTTCTGAGCAGTTCTTC
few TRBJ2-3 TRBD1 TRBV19 CASSMGQAPSTDTQYF TGTGCCAGTAGTATGGGACAGGCGCCTAGCACAGATACGCAGTATTTT
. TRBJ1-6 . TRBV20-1 CSAREPTSSYNSPLHF TGCAGTGCTAGAGAACCGACCTCCTCCTATAATTCACCCCTCCACTTT
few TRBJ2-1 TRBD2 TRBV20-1 CSAMFSREGGNEQFF TGCAGTGCCATGTTTTCGCGGGAGGGCGGCAATGAGCAGTTCTTC
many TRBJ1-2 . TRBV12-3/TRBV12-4 CASSLLVGLDYGYTF TGTGCCAGCAGTTTATTGGTAGGGCTGGACTATGGCTACACCTTC
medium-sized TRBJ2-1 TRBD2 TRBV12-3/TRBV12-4 CASTKGLAVYNEQFF TGTGCCAGCACCAAAGGACTAGCGGTTTACAATGAGCAGTTCTTC
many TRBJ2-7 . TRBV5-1 CASSFTVTAYEQYF TGCGCCAGCAGCTTTACAGTAACCGCCTACGAGCAGTACTTC
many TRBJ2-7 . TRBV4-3 CASSQDQGISYEQYF TGCGCCAGCAGCCAAGACCAGGGAATCTCCTACGAGCAGTACTTC
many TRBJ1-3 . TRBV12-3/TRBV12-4 CASVRGSGNTIYF TGTGCCAGTGTCCGGGGGTCTGGAAACACCATATATTTT
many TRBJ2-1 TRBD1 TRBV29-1 CSVRPDRDGYNEQFF TGCAGCGTTAGACCAGACAGGGATGGGTACAATGAGCAGTTCTTC
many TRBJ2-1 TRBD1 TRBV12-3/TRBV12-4 CASSTRQGMINEQFF TGTGCCAGCAGCACTAGACAGGGTATGATAAATGAGCAGTTCTTC
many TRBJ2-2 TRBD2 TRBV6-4 CASSDLAGTGELFF TGTGCCAGCAGTGACCTAGCGGGGACCGGGGAGCTGTTTTTT
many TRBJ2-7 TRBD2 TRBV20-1 CSAQLAGALPYEQYF TGCAGTGCTCAACTAGCGGGGGCCCTTCCCTACGAGCAGTACTTC
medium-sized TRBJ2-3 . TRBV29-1 CSVGAGRQDTQYF TGCAGCGTGGGTGCGGGACGACAAGATACGCAGTATTTT
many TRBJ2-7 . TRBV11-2 CASSLQAGKYEQYF TGTGCCAGCAGCTTACAGGCGGGGAAGTACGAGCAGTACTTC
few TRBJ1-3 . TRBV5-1 CASSLQDRASGNTIYF TGCGCCAGCAGCCTACAAGACAGAGCCTCTGGAAACACCATATATTTT
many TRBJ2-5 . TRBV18 CASSRGRSPSEETQYF TGTGCCAGCTCACGGGGACGGAGCCCATCCGAAGAGACCCAGTACTTC
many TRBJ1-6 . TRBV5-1 CASSLAGRDNSPLHF TGCGCCAGCAGCTTGGCGGGACGCGATAATTCACCCCTCCACTTT
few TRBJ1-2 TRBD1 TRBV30 CAWGDRPAFYGYTF TGTGCCTGGGGGGACAGGCCAGCCTTCTATGGCTACACCTTC
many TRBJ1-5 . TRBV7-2 CASSLEGQPQHF TGTGCCAGCAGCTTAGAAGGTCAGCCCCAGCATTTT
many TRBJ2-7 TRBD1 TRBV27 CASRRSRDSNYEQYF TGTGCCAGCAGACGGTCCCGGGACAGTAATTACGAGCAGTACTTC
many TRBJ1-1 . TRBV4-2 CASSQGGSRGRAEAFF TGTGCCAGCAGCCAGGGGGGTAGTCGGGGTCGAGCTGAAGCTTTCTTT
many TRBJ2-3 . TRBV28 CASRATSSPHTDTQYF TGTGCCAGCAGGGCCACCTCGAGCCCCCACACAGATACGCAGTATTTT
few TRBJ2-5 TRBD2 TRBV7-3 CASSPNIAGGRQETQYF TGTGCCAGCAGCCCAAATATAGCGGGAGGAAGACAAGAGACCCAGTACTTC
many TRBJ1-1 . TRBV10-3 CAISEAGNTEAFF TGTGCCATCAGTGAGGCGGGGAACACTGAAGCTTTCTTT
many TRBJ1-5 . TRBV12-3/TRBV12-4 CASRPTGGYQPQHF TGTGCCAGCAGACCTACTGGGGGGTATCAGCCCCAGCATTTT
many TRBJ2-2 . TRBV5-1 CASSLDSLTGELFF TGCGCCAGCAGCTTGGACAGTCTGACCGGGGAGCTGTTTTTT
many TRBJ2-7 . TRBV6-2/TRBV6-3 CASSYSSRGEQYF TGTGCCAGCAGTTACTCGTCAAGGGGCGAGCAGTACTTC
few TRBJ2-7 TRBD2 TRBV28 CAIKTSGRSYEQYF TGTGCCATCAAAACTAGCGGGAGATCTTACGAGCAGTACTTC
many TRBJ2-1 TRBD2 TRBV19 CASSIDLASGSYNEQFF TGTGCCAGTAGTATAGATCTGGCTAGCGGGAGTTACAATGAGCAGTTCTTC
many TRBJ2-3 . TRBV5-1 CASSLTEGTDTQYF TGCGCCAGCAGCTTGACAGAGGGCACAGATACGCAGTATTTT
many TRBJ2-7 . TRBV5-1 CASKTSWDNSYEQYF TGCGCCAGCAAGACGTCCTGGGACAACTCCTACGAGCAGTACTTC
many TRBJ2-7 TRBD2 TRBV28 CASSPWTSGREQYF TGTGCCAGCAGTCCCTGGACTAGCGGGAGGGAGCAGTACTTC
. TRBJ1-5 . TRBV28 CASSSPYITGSLNQPQHF TGTGCCAGCAGTTCACCCTACATCACGGGATCCCTCAATCAGCCCCAGCATTTT
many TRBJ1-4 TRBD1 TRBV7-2 CASSLATRTGAEKLFF TGTGCCAGCAGCTTAGCTACTCGGACAGGGGCGGAAAAACTGTTTTTT
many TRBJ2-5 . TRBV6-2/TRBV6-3 CASSRQETQYF TGTGCCAGCAGTAGGCAAGAGACCCAGTACTTC
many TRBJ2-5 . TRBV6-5 CASSSLAGFQETQYF TGTGCCAGCAGCTCCCTGGCGGGGTTTCAAGAGACCCAGTACTTC
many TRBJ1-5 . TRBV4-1 CASSQYTDYSNQPQHF TGCGCCAGCAGCCAATATACAGATTATAGCAATCAGCCCCAGCATTTT
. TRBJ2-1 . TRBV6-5 CASSYVGELPYNEQFF TGTGCCAGCAGTTACGTCGGGGAGTTGCCTTACAATGAGCAGTTCTTC
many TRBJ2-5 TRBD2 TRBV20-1 CSATSGETQYF TGCAGTGCTACTAGCGGGGAGACCCAGTACTTC
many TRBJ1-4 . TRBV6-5 CASSYRGITNEKLFF TGTGCCAGCAGTTACAGGGGAATTACTAATGAAAAACTGTTTTTT
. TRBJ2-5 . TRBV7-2 CASSPQRPLETQYF TGTGCCAGCAGCCCTCAGAGGCCTCTGGAGACCCAGTACTTC
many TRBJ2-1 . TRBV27 CASSLGQEQFF TGTGCCAGCAGTTTAGGACAGGAGCAGTTCTTC
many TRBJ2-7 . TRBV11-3 CASSRGDRVGEQYF TGTGCCAGCAGTCGAGGGGATCGGGTTGGCGAGCAGTACTTC
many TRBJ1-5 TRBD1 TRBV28 CASSPTGDYYNQPQHF TGTGCCAGCAGTCCGACAGGGGACTACTACAATCAGCCCCAGCATTTT
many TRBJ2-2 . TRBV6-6 CASRFTGELFF TGTGCCAGCAGATTTACCGGGGAGCTGTTTTTT
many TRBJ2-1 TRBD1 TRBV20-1 CSADPGGIYNEQFF TGCAGTGCTGACCCAGGGGGCATCTACAATGAGCAGTTCTTC
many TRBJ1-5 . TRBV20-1 CSVGEGIGQPQHF TGCAGTGTGGGTGAGGGTATCGGGCAGCCCCAGCATTTT
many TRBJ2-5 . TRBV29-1 CSVDRDTQETQYF TGCAGCGTTGACCGGGACACTCAAGAGACCCAGTACTTC